This T cell receptor (beta chain) was recovered during a study of OX40 agonist ivuxolimab in advanced cancers. The study's findings and limits: Dosing at 0.1 to 3.0 mg/kg was accompanied by clonal expansion of CD4+ and CD8+ blood T cells by week 6. The study found that CD8+ T cells averaged more expanded clones than CD4+. Some of the lowest clonal expansion was seen in partial responders at 0.1-3.0 mg/kg.

The table came from immunoSEQ multiplex PCR; TCRdb's copy has only in-frame clones and leaves some out. The data contain roughly 38,000 clones, roughly 90% of them singletons. Sampling of blood occurred at baseline, cycle 4 day 1, and cycle 7 day 1. The germline V gene encodes CDR1 MGHDK and CDR2 SYGVNS. The CDR3 covers 14 residues. Trimming stripped 2 bases from V and 9 bases from J, with 16 bases between. About this clone itself: Its target is unknown.

Sample: CD4+ or CD8+ T cells sorted from blood, taken in a trial of the OX40 agonist ivuxolimab. The chain has TRBV25-1 and TRBJ2-5; D ambiguous. This TCR was sampled from an adult with an advanced solid tumor such as melanoma, head and neck, liver or kidney cancer. CDR3 region: CASSEVDSPSPQYF. CDR3 in DNA: TGTGCCAGCAGTGAAGTGGATTCTCCGAGCCCCCAGTACTTC.